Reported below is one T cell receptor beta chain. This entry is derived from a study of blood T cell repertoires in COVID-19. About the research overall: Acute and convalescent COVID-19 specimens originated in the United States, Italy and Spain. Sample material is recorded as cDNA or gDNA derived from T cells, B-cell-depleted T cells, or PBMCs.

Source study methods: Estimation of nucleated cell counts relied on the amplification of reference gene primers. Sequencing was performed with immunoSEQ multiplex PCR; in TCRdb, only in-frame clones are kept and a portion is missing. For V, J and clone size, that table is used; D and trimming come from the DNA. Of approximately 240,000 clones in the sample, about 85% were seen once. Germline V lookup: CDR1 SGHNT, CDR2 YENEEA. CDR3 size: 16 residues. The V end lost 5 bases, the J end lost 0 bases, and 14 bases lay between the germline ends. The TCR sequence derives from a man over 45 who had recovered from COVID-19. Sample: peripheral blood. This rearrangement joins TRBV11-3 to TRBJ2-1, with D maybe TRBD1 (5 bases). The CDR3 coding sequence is TGTGCCAGCAGCCCAGGGTCGACGAACTCCTACAATGAGCAGTTCTTC. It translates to CASSPGSTNSYNEQFF.